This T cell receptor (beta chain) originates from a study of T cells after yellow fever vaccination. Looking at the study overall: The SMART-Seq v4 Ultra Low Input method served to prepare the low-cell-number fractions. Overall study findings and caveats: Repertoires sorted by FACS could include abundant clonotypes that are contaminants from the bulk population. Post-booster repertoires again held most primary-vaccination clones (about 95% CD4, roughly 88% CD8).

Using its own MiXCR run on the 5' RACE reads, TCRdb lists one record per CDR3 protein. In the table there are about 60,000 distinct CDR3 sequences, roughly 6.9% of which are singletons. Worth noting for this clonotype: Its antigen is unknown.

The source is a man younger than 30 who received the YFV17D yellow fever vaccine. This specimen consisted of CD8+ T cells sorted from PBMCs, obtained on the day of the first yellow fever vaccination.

For the CDR3, the DNA is TGCAGCGTTGATATGGGGCCGTACACCTTC. Protein product: CSVDMGPYTF. The chain has TRBV29-1 and TRBJ1-2, with D perhaps matching TRBD1 (5 bases). Germline CDR1 and CDR2: SQVTM and ANQGSEA. V was cut by 3 bases and J by 11 bases, with 10 bases left in between. The CDR3 covers 10 residues.